This note documents a single T cell receptor (beta chain) sequence. This sample stems from a study of T cells in Graves' hyperthyroidism and ophthalmopathy. Amplification yielded TCR beta CDR3 regions, with RNA transcripts as the source. HTBI primers drove first-round RT-PCR of the TCR CDR3. One entry per CDR3 protein results from TCRdb running MiXCR on the multiplex PCR reads. The profile shows hundreds of thousands of distinct CDR3 sequences, about 38% of them singletons. The sequenced material came from blood. The sequence was obtained from a man aged 18 to 30 with Graves' hyperthyroidism.

CDR3 loop: CASSPNPLLAGANVLTF. The CDR3 DNA follows: TGTGCCAGCAGCCCAAACCCTCTTTTGGCTGGGGCCAACGTCCTGACTTTC. The chain links TRBV9 to TRBJ2-6; no firm D call. The CDR3 has 17 amino acids. The V end was cut by 4 bases, the J end by 2 bases, with 16 bases between. Germline V lookup: CDR1 SGDLS, CDR2 YYNGEE.